A single sample is the source of the 8 T cell receptor beta chains below, sequenced in a study of T cell changes during pregnancy in multiple sclerosis. The data were produced by immunoSEQ multiplex PCR, yet TCRdb's version contains in-frame clones alone and is incomplete. The data hold about 66,000 clones, with roughly 90% observed a single time. Sequenced here: CD8+ T cells from peripheral blood mononuclear cells, sampled before pregnancy. The origin of the receptors is a female donor with multiple sclerosis, enrolled in a pregnancy study.

V usage is TRBV7-9 and J usage is TRBJ2-1; D not resolved. The CDR3 has 11 amino acids. Germline V CDR1 and CDR2: SEHNR, FQNEAQ (reference sequence). V was cut by 4 bases and J by 9 bases, with 7 bases left in between. The CDR3 spells CASSSESEQFF. CDR3 sequence (DNA): TGTGCCAGCAGCTCAGAATCTGAGCAGTTCTTC.

The chain couples TRBV9 to TRBJ1-2, with a possible D match to TRBD1 (6 bases). CDR1 and CDR2 (germline): SGDLS, YYNGEE. The CDR3 covers 13 residues. The V gene lost 4 bases and the J gene lost 3 bases, with 10 bases spanning the gap. The CDR3 coding sequence is TGTGCCAGCAGCCCGGACAGTTACTATGGCTACACCTTC. This sequence encodes CASSPDSYYGYTF.

The chain uses TRBV7-9 and TRBJ2-7; D might be TRBD1 (6 bases). This CDR3 has 15 amino acids. CDR1 is SEHNR and CDR2 is FQNEAQ in the germline V gene (reference sequence). V was trimmed by 5 bases and J by 3 bases, leaving 17 bases between them. The CDR3 spells CASSDSQGWYYEQYF. In DNA, the CDR3 is TGTGCCAGCAGCGACTCCCAGGGGTGGTACTACGAGCAGTACTTC. The whole variable domain, remainder taken from reference TRBV7-9 and TRBJ2-7, is DTGVSQNPRHKITKRGQNVTFRCDPISEHNRLYWYRQTLGQGPEFLTYFQNEAQLEKSRLLSDRFSAERPKGSFSTLEIQRTEQGDSAMYLCASSDSQGWYYEQYFGPGTRLTVT.

The chain has TRBV19 and TRBJ1-5; the D is unclear. V lost 6 bases, J lost 2 bases, and 11 bases lay in between. The length of the CDR3 is 14 residues. From germline, CDR1 is LNHDA and CDR2 SQIVND (reference sequence). The CDR3 region is CASRTGGGNQPQHF. CDR3 bases: TGTGCCAGTAGGACGGGCGGGGGCAATCAGCCCCAGCATTTT.

CDR3 DNA: TGTGCCAGCAGTGAGGACAGCGACAATCAGCCCCAGCATTTT. Translation: CASSEDSDNQPQHF. This chain joins TRBV6-4 and TRBJ1-5; tentatively, D is TRBD1 (6 bases). The germline gives CDR1 MRHNA, CDR2 SNTAGT. V was pared by 3 bases and J by 3 bases, with 9 bases between. The CDR3 has 14 amino acids.

The sample holds a few counts of this clone. The rearrangement uses TRBV7-9 and TRBJ2-7; a possible D gene is TRBD1 (6 bases). Germline CDR1 SEHNR, CDR2 FQNEAQ (reference sequence). This CDR3 is 14 amino acids long. V lost 3 bases and J 2 bases, leaving 11 bases between the germline ends. The CDR3 coding sequence is TGTGCCAGCAGCTTTAACAGGGTACCCTACGAGCAGTACTTC. Its translation is CASSFNRVPYEQYF.

The genes are TRBV9 and TRBJ2-7; 8 nucleotides agree with TRBD1. In germline, CDR1 is SGDLS, CDR2 YYNGEE. V trimming: 4 bases; J trimming: 3 bases; junction bases outside the gene matches: 6. The CDR3 is 14 amino acids. The DNA for the CDR3 is TGTGCCAGCAGCCCTCGGACAGGGTACTACGAGCAGTACTTC. Translated: CASSPRTGYYEQYF.

The chain links TRBV2 to TRBJ1-4; no clear D gene. Germline CDR1 is SNHLY and CDR2 is FYNNEI. The length of the CDR3 is 17 residues. Trimming took 1 base from V and 0 from J, leaving 12 bases between them. In DNA form, the CDR3 reads TGTGCCAGCAGTGAAGGGCGGGGAGACGCAACTAATGAAAAACTGTTTTTT. It is translated as CASSEGRGDATNEKLFF.